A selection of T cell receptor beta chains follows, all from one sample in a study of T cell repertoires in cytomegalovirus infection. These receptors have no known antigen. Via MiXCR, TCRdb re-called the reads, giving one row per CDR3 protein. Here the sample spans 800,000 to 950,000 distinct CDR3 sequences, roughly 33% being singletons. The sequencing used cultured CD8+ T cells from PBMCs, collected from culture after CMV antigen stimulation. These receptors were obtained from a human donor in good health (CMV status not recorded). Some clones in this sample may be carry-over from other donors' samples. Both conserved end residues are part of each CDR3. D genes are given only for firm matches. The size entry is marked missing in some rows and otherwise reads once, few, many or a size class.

CAITKDSTDTQYF	TRBJ2-3	-	-	TRBV10-3
CVSSPQGDEQFF	TRBJ2-1	-	-	TRBV7-6
CASRDRDNEQFF	TRBJ2-1	-	TRBD1	TRBV28
CASSVGGVNTEAFF	TRBJ1-1	many	-	TRBV9
CASSPSGDTISYEQYF	TRBJ2-7	once	-	TRBV4-1
CATSSFYGYTF	TRBJ1-2	-	-	TRBV6-1
CASSYGTAEAFF	TRBJ1-1	many	TRBD1	TRBV7-2
CSAAGAGQPQHF	TRBJ1-5	-	-	TRBV29-1
CAGEGAGPEAFF	TRBJ1-1	-	-	TRBV5-4
CASSYSRGPGSYNEQFF	TRBJ2-1	-	TRBD1	TRBV6-2/TRBV6-3
CSVDRRFSYNSPLHF	TRBJ1-6	few	-	TRBV29-1
CASSQGTFTDTQYF	TRBJ2-3	-	-	TRBV5-1
CASSIYWGGQPQHF	TRBJ1-5	-	-	TRBV19
CASSFEGLGEQFF	TRBJ2-1	-	-	TRBV12-3/TRBV12-4
CASSYPGQFYGYTF	TRBJ1-2	-	-	TRBV6-2/TRBV6-3
CASTSMDSLTSYEQYF	TRBJ2-7	-	-	TRBV6-5
CASSLGTGESYNEQFF	TRBJ2-1	few	TRBD1	TRBV6-1
CATRAGAGETQYF	TRBJ2-5	-	-	TRBV24-1
CATSRVVEGTEAFF	TRBJ1-1	few	-	TRBV15
CASSEEGDEDPTNEKLFF	TRBJ1-4	few	-	TRBV6-1
CASSSPGQGLNRPGELFF	TRBJ2-2	-	TRBD1	TRBV5-1
CASTDRATEAFF	TRBJ1-1	-	TRBD1	TRBV2
CATLHGGDTQYF	TRBJ2-3	-	-	TRBV19
CASKGNRVSTDTQYF	TRBJ2-3	many	-	TRBV7-8
CASSIDSFPYKKANEQFF	TRBJ2-1	-	-	TRBV19
CASSLGPTIANLLSHRSYEQYF	TRBJ2-7	-	-	TRBV7-4
CASRENNEQFF	TRBJ2-1	-	-	TRBV6-2/TRBV6-3
CANSPPAEIGSLIVF	TRBJ2-1	-	-	TRBV7-6
CASSHPKTGEDTGELFF	TRBJ2-2	few	TRBD1	TRBV4-2